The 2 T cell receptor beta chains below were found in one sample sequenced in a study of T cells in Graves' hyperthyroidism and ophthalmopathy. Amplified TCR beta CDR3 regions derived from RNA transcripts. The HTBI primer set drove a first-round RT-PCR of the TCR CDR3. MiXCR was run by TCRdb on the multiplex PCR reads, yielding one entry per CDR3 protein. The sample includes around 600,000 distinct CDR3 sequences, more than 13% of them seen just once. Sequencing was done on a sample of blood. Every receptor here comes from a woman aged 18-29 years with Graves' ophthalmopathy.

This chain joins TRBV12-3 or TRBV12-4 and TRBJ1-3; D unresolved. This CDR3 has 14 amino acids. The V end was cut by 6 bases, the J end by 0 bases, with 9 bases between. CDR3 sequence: CASRYTFSGNTIYF. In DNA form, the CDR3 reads TGTGCCAGCAGGTACACCTTCTCTGGAAACACCATATATTTT.

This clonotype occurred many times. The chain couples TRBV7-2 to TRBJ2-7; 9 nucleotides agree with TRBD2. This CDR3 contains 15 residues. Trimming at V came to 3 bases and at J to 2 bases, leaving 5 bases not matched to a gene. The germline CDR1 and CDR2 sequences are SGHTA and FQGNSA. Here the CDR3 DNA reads TGTGCCAGCAGCTTTGCGGGAGGGCCAACCTACGAGCAGTACTTC. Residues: CASSFAGGPTYEQYF.